This T cell receptor beta chain was recovered during a study of T cell changes during pregnancy in multiple sclerosis. The data were produced by immunoSEQ multiplex PCR, yet TCRdb's version contains in-frame clones alone and is incomplete. Here the sample spans over 30,000 clones, 89% being singletons. Germline V gene data show CDR1 as MDHEN and CDR2 as SYDVKM. With 5 bases removed from V and 0 bases from J, the gap between germline ends came to 13 bases. This CDR3 region has 16 residues. Sequenced here: CD8+ T cells from peripheral blood mononuclear cells, sampled in the third trimester of pregnancy. V usage is TRBV28 and J usage is TRBJ2-2; D call uncertain. The receptor was isolated from a female donor with multiple sclerosis, enrolled in a pregnancy study. CDR3 loop: CASSLPVIANTGELFF. The CDR3, as DNA: TGTGCCAGCAGTCTGCCGGTCATCGCGAACACCGGGGAGCTGTTTTTT. Supplemented by reference TRBV28 and TRBJ2-2, the full variable domain reads DVKVTQSSRYLVKRTGEKVFLECVQDMDHENMFWYRQDPGLGLRLIYFSYDVKMKEKGDIPEGYSVSREKKERFSLILESASTNQTSMYLCASSLPVIANTGELFFGEGSRLTVL.